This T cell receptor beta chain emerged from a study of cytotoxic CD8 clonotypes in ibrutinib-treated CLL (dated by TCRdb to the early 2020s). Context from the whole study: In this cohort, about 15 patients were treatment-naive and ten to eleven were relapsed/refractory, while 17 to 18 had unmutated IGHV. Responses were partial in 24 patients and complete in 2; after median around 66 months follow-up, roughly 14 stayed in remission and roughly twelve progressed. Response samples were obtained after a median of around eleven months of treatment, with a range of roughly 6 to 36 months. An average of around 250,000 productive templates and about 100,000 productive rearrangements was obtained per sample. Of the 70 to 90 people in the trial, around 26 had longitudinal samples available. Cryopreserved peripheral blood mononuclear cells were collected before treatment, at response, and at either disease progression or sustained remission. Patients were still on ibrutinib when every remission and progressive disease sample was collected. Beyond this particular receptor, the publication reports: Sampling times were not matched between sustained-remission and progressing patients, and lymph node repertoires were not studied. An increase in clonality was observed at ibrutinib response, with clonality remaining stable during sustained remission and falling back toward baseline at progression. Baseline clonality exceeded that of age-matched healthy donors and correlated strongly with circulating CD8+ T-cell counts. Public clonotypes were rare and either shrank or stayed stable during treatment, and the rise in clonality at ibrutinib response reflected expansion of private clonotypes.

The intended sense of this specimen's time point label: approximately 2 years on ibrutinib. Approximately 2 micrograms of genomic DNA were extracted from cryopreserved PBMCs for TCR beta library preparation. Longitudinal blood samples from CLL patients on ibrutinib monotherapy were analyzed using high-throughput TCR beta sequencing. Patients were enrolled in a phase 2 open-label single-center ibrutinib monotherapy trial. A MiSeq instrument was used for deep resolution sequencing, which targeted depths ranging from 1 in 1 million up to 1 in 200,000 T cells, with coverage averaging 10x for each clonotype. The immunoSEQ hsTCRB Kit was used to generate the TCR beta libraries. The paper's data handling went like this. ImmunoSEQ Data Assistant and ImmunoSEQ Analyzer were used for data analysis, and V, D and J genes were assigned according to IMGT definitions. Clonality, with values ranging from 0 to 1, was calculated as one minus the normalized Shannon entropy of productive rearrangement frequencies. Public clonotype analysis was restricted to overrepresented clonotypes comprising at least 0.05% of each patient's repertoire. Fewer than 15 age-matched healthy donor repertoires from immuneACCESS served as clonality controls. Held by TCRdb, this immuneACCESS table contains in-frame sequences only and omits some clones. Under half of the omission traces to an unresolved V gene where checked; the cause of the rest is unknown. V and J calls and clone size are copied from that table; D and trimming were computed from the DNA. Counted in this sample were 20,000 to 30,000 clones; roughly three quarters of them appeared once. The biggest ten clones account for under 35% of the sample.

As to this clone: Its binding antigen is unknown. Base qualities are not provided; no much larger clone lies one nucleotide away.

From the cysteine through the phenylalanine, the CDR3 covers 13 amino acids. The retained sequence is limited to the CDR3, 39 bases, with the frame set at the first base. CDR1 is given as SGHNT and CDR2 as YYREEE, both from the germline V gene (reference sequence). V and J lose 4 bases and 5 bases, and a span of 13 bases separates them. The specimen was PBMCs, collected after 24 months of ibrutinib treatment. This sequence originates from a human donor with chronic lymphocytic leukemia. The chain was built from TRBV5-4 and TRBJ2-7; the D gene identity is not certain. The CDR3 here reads CASSPDRSHEQYF. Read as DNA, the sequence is TGTGCCAGCAGCCCCGACCGGAGCCACGAGCAGTACTTC.